The clone carrying this T cell receptor (beta chain) showed up just a few times. The CDR3 contains 15 residues. The junction had 3 bases not matched to a gene; V was cut back by 4 bases and J by 4 bases. CDR1 MGHDK and CDR2 SYGVNS come from the germline V gene. The record originates from a study of T-cell reconstitution after alpha-beta-depleted transplantation in children. This sample's TCRbeta library carried unique molecular identifier barcodes. TCRdb called the PCR reads again in MiXCR, with one record for every CDR3 protein. The profile covers about 460,000 distinct CDR3 sequences, with about 10% appearing a single time and 14% taken by the ten largest.

The sequencing used PBMCs, mostly from graft donor cells, collected 180 days after TCRalphabeta/CD19-depleted stem cell transplant. This TCR was recovered from a female patient aged 2-9 years who had a stem cell transplant for aplastic anemia, so the T cells may come from the graft donor. This chain uses TRBV25-1 with TRBJ2-1; 11 bases align to TRBD1. CDR3 in DNA: TGTGCCAGCAGTGGGACAGGGGGCTATTACAATGAGCAGTTCTTC. It translates to CASSGTGGYYNEQFF.